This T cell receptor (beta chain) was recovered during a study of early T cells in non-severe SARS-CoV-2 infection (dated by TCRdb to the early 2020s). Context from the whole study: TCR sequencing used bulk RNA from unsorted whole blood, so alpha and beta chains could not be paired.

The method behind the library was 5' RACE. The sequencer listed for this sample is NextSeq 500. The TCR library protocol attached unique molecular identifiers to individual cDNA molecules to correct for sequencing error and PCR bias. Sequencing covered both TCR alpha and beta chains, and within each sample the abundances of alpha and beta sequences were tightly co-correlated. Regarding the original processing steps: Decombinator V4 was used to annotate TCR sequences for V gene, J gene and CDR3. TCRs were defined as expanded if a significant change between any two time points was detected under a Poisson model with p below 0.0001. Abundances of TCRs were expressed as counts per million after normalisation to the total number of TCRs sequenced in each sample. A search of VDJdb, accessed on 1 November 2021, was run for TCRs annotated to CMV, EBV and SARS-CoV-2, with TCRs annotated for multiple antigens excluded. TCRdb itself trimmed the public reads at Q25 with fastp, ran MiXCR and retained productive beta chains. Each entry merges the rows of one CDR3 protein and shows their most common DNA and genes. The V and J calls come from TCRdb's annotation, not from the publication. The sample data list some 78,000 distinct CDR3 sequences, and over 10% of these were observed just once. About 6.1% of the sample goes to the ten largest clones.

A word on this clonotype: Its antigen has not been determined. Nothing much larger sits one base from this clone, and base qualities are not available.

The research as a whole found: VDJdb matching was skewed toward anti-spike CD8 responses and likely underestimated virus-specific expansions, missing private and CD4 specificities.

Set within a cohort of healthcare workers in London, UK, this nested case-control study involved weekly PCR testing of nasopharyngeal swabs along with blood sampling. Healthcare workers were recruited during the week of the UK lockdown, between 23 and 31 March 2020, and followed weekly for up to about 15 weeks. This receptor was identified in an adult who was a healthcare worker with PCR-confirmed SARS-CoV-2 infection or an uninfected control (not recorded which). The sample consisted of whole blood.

The CDR3 protein: CASTQLGAGGPGPGANVLTF. The nucleotides read TGTGCCAGCACCCAACTCGGGGCAGGGGGCCCCGGTCCTGGGGCCAACGTCCTGACTTTC. The rearrangement joined TRBV6-5 to TRBJ2-6; the central 8 bases match TRBD1. CDR1 and CDR2 were assigned from the germline V gene as MNHEY and SVGAGI. Including the terminal cysteine and phenylalanine, the CDR3 comprises 20 residues. The sequence is cut down to CDR3 DNA, 60 bases in frame from base 1. V and J are trimmed by 7 bases and 2 bases, and the gene matches miss 19 bases of the junction.